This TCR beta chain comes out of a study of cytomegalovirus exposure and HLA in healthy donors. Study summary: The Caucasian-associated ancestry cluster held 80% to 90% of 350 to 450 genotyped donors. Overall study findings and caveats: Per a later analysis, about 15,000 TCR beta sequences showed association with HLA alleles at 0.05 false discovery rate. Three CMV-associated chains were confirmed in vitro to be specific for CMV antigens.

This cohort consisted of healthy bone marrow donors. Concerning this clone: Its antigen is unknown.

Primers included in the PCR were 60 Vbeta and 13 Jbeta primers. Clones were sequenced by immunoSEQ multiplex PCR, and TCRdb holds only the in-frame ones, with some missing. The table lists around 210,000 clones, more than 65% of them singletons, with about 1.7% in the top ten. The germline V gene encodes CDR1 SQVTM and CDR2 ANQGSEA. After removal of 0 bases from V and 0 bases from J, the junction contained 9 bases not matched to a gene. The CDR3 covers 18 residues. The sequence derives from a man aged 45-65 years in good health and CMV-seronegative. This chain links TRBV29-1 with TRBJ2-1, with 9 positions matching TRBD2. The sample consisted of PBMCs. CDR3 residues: CSVEDHGLAGSSYNEQFF. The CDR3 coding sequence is TGCAGCGTTGAAGATCATGGGCTAGCGGGAAGCTCCTACAATGAGCAGTTCTTC.